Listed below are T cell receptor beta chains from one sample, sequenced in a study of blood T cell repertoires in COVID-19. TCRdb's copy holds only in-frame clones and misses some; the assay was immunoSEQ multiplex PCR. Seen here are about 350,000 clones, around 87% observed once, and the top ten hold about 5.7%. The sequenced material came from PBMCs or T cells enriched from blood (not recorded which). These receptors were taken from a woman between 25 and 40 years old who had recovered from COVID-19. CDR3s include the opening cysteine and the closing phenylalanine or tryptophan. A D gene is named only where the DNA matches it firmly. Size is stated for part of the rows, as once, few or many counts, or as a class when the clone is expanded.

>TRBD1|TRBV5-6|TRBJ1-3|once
TGTGCCAGCACCCGGGACAGGGGGCGAAGCTCTGGAAACACCATATATTTT
CASTRDRGRSSGNTIYF
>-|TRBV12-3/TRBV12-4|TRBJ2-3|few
TGTGCCAGCAGTTTGTCTAGCACAGATACGCAGTATTTT
CASSLSSTDTQYF
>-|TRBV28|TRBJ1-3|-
TGTGCAACCCTTGGGCTCGGCTCTGGAAACACCATATATTTT
CATLGLGSGNTIYF
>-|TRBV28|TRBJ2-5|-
TGTGCCAGCAGCACTACTCCCCAAGAGACCCAGTACTTC
CASSTTPQETQYF
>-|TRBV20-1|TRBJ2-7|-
TGCAGTGCTAGTAGGGGTGAGCAGTACTTC
CSASRGEQYF
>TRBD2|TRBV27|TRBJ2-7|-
TGTGCCAGCAGTTTCGGACTAGCGGCATCCTACGAGCAGTACTTC
CASSFGLAASYEQYF
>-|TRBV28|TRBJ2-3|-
TGTGCCAGCAGTTTGACAGGATCCGCATATAGCACAGATACGCAGTATTTT
CASSLTGSAYSTDTQYF
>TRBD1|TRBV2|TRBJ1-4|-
TGTGCCAGCTCCGGGACAGGGAATGAAAAACTGTTTTTT
CASSGTGNEKLFF
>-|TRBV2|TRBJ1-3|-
TGTGCCAGCAGTGGAGGCCGGGGAAACACCATATATTTT
CASSGGRGNTIYF
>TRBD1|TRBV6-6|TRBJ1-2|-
TGTGCCAGCAGTTACCAAGCAGGGGGGAACTATGGCTACACCTTC
CASSYQAGGNYGYTF